This entry is about one TCR beta chain. The data were taken from a study of blood T cell repertoires in COVID-19. At the level of the study: Sites across the United States, Italy and Spain contributed samples from acute and convalescent COVID-19. T cells, B-cell-depleted T cells, or PBMCs supplied cDNA or gDNA.

Original processing notes: Cell counts per sample came from amplifying reference gene primers. Sequencing used immunoSEQ multiplex PCR; TCRdb keeps in-frame clones, though not all of them. V, J and clone size reflect that table, while D and trimming were determined from the DNA. The sample includes 25,000 to 35,000 clones, about nine tenths seen only once; the top ten take 20% to 25%. Germline CDR1 reads MRHNA; CDR2 reads SNTAGT. Trimming took 7 bases from V and 5 from J, leaving 24 bases between them. The CDR3 totals 16 residues. The chain couples TRBV6-4 to TRBJ2-7; TRBD1 is a possible D gene (6 bases). The sequenced material came from peripheral blood. This TCR was recovered from a human donor with active COVID-19. The donor label of this sample is uncertain. The CDR3 loop reads CASTGKKGHPRDEQYF. CDR3 in DNA: TGTGCCAGCACCGGCAAGAAGGGACACCCCAGGGACGAGCAGTACTTC.